This T cell receptor beta chain emerged from a study of blood T cell repertoires in COVID-19. The overall study: Sites in the United States, Italy and Spain provided acute and convalescent COVID-19 samples. PBMCs, B-cell-depleted T cells, or T cells were the source of the cDNA or gDNA that made up the material.

In the authors' workflow: From reference gene primer amplification, estimates of nucleated cell counts were derived. The table came from immunoSEQ multiplex PCR; TCRdb's copy has only in-frame clones and leaves some out. The V and J calls and clone size come from that table; D and trimming were worked out from the DNA. This table has under 70,000 clones, about 91% appearing once. CDR1 and CDR2 from the germline V gene are SGHRS and YFSETQ. This CDR3 contains 15 residues. The V gene lost 2 bases and the J gene lost 2 bases, with 12 bases spanning the gap. This TCR derives from a woman in her 70s with acute or convalescent COVID-19. Specimen: peripheral blood. The chain is built from TRBV5-1 and TRBJ2-3, with D maybe TRBD1 (5 bases). The CDR3 coding sequence is TGCGCCAGCAGCTTCCAAGGACAATACACAGATACGCAGTATTTT. Translating gives CASSFQGQYTDTQYF.